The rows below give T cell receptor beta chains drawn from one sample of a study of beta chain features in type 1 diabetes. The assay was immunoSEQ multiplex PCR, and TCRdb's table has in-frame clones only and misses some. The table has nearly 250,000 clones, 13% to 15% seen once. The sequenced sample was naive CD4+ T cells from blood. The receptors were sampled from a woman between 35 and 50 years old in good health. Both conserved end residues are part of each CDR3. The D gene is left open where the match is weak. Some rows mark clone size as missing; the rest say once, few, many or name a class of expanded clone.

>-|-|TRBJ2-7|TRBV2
TGTGCCAGCAGCCCCGGTCCATACGAGCAGTACTTC
CASSPGPYEQYF
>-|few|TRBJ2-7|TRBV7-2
TGTGCCAGCACCTCCGCCTACGAGCAGTACTTC
CASTSAYEQYF
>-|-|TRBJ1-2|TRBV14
TGTGCCAGCAGCCAAGAGTGGAGGGTAGATTATGGCTACACCTTC
CASSQEWRVDYGYTF
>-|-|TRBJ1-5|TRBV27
TGTGCCAGCAAACGGCAGGTCAATCAGCCCCAGCATTTT
CASKRQVNQPQHF
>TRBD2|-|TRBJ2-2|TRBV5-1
TGCGCCAGCTGCGGACTAGCCGTCGGCACCGGGGAGCTGTTTTTT
CASCGLAVGTGELFF
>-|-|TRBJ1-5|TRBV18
TGTGCCAGCTCACAACAGGGTACACAGCCCCAGCATTTT
CASSQQGTQPQHF
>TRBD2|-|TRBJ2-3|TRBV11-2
TGTGCCAGCAGCTTCACCGCGGGAGGCCCGACAGATACGCAGTATTTT
CASSFTAGGPTDTQYF
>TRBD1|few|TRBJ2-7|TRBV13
TGTGCCAGCAGCCCCTGGGACAGGGGCTACGAGCAGTACTTC
CASSPWDRGYEQYF
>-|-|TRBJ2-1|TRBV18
TGTGCCAGCTCACCGTACCAGGAAACGATCCCCAATGAGCAGTTCTTC
CASSPYQETIPNEQFF
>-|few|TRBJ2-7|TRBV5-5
TGTGCCAGCAGCTTTCTGAGGGTCCCTCCCTACGAGCAGTACTTC
CASSFLRVPPYEQYF
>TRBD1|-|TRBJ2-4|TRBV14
TGTGCCAGCAGACGTGGACAGGGCCTAAACATTCAGTACTTC
CASRRGQGLNIQYF
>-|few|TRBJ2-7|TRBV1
TGCACCAGCAGCCAAGAGTATGGCGGGGGGCCGAGAGAGCAGTACTTC
CTSSQEYGGGPREQYF